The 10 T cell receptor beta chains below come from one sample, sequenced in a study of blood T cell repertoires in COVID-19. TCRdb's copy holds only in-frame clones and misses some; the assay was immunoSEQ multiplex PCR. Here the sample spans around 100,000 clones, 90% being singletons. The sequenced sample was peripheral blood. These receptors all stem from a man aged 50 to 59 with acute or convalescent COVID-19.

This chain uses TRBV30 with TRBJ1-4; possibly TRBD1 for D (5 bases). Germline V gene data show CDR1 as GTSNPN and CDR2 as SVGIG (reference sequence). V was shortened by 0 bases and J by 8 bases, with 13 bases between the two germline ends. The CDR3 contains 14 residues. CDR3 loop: CAWSVPGGREKLFF. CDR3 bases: TGTGCCTGGAGTGTACCGGGGGGGAGGGAAAAACTGTTTTTT.

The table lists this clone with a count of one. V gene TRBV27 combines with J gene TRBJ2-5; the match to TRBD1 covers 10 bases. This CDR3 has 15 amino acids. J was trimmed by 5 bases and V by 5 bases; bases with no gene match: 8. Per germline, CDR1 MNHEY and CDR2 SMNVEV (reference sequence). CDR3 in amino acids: CASSLGQGLGETQYF. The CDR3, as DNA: TGTGCCAGCAGTCTGGGACAGGGGCTGGGGGAGACCCAGTACTTC.

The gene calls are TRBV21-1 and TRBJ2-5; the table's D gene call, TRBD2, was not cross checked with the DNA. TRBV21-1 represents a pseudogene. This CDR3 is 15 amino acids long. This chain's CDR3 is CASIRSGRFPETQYF. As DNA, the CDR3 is TGTGCCAGCATTCGGAGCGGGAGGTTCCCAGAGACCCAGTACTTC.

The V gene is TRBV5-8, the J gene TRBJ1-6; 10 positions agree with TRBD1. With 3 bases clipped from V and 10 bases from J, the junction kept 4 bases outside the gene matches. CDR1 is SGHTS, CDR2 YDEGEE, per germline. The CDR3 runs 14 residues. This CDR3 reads CASSSGQGRSPLHF. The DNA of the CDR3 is TGTGCCAGCAGCTCGGGACAGGGGAGATCACCCCTCCACTTT.

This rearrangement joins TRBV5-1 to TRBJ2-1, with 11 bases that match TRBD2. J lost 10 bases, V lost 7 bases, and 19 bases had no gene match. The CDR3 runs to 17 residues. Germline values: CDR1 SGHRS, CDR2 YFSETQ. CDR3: CASGGGRGLAAPQEQFF. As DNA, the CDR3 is TGCGCCAGCGGGGGCGGGAGGGGACTAGCGGCGCCACAGGAGCAGTTCTTC.

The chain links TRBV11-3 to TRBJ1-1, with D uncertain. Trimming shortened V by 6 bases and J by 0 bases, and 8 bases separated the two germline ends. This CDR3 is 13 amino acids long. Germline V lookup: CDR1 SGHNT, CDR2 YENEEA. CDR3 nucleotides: TGTGCCAGCAGACAGCTTCTGAACACTGAAGCTTTCTTT. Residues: CASRQLLNTEAFF.

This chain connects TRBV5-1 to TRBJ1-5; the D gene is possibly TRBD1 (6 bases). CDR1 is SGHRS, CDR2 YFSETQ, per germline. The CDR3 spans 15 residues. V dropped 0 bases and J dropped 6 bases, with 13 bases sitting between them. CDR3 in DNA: TGCGCCAGCAGCTTGGAACCCCAGGGGAGTCAGCCCCAGCATTTT. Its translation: CASSLEPQGSQPQHF. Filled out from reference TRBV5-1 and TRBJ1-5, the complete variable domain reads KAGVTQTPRYLIKTRGQQVTLSCSPISGHRSVSWYQQTPGQGLQFLFEYFSETQRNKGNFPGRFSGRQFSNSRSEMNVSTLELGDSALYLCASSLEPQGSQPQHFGDGTRLSIL.

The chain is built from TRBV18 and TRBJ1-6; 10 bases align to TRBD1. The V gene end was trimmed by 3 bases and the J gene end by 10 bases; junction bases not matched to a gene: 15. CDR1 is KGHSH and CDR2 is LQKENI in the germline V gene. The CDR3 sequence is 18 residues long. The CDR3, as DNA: TGTGCCAGCTCACCTCTCGACAGGGGGCTAGCCTTAGCCTCACCCCTCCACTTT. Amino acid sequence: CASSPLDRGLALASPLHF.

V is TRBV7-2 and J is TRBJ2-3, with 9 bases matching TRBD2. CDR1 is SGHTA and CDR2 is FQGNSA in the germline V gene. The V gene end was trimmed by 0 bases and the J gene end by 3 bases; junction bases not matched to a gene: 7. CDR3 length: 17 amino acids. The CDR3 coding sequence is TGTGCCAGCAGCTTAGCCACGTCTAGCGGGAAGACAGATACGCAGTATTTT. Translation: CASSLATSSGKTDTQYF. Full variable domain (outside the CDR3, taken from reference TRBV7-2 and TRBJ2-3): GAGVSQSPSNKVTEKGKDVELRCDPISGHTALYWYRQSLGQGLEFLIYFQGNSAPDKSGLPSDRFSAERTGGSVSTLTIQRTQQEDSAVYLCASSLATSSGKTDTQYFGPGTRLTVL.

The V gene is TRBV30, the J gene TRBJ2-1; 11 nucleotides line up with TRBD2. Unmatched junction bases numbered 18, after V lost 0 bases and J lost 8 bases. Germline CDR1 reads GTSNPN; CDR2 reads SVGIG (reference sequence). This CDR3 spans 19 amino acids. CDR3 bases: TGTGCCTGGAGTGTTATCGGCCGTGTAGCGGGAGGGCGGAAGGATGAGCAGTTCTTC. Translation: CAWSVIGRVAGGRKDEQFF.